The 26 T cell receptor beta chains in this list originate from one sample, sequenced in a study of T cells in Graves' hyperthyroidism and ophthalmopathy. What was amplified from RNA transcripts were TCR beta CDR3 regions. First-round RT-PCR with HTBI primers amplified the TCR CDR3 region. TCRdb ran MiXCR on the multiplex PCR reads and lists one entry per CDR3 protein. The table lists hundreds of thousands of distinct CDR3 sequences, over 11% of them singletons. The sample taken for sequencing was blood. The receptors originated from a woman in her 30s with Graves' hyperthyroidism that later progressed to Graves' ophthalmopathy.

This chain links TRBV7-6 with TRBJ2-2, with D unclear. The germline V gene has CDR1 SGHVS and CDR2 FNYEAQ. The CDR3 loop spans 13 amino acids. V lost 3 bases, J lost 8 bases, and 10 bases lay in between. The CDR3 loop reads CASSLIRSGELFF. In DNA, the CDR3 is TGTGCCAGCAGCTTGATAAGGTCTGGGGAGCTGTTTTTT. Together with reference TRBV7-6 and TRBJ2-2, the CDR3 gives the full variable domain: GAGVSQSPRYKVTKRGQDVALRCDPISGHVSLYWYRQALGQGPEFLTYFNYEAQQDKSGLPNDRFSAERPEGSISTLTIQRTEQRDSAMYRCASSLIRSGELFFGEGSRLTVL.

There are many counts of this clonotype. This chain joins TRBV6-1 and TRBJ1-6; TRBD1 aligns across 8 bases. Germline-derived CDR1 and CDR2 are MNHNS and SASEGT. CDR3 length: 17 residues. V trimming: 0 bases; J trimming: 6 bases; junction bases outside the gene matches: 7. CDR3 DNA sequence: TGTGCCAGCAGTGAAGCGCTAGGGACAGGTCCTAATTCACCCCTCCACTTT. It encodes CASSEALGTGPNSPLHF.

In its sample, this clonotype was seen many times. The rearrangement joins TRBV9 to TRBJ2-3, with D uncertain. V was trimmed by 3 bases and J by 0 bases, leaving 8 bases between them. CDR3 length: 14 amino acids. Germline values: CDR1 SGDLS, CDR2 YYNGEE. In nucleotides, the CDR3 is TGTGCCAGCAGCGGAACTTCTAGCACAGATACGCAGTATTTT. It encodes CASSGTSSTDTQYF.

This clonotype was picked up one time. The chain carries TRBV2 and TRBJ1-6; D is unresolved. Between the trimmed V and J ends, which lost 7 bases and 0 bases, there was a span of 16 bases. CDR1 is SNHLY, CDR2 FYNNEI, per germline. The CDR3 is made up of 17 amino acids. CDR3 sequence reads: CASTNRERSSYNSPLHF. DNA of the CDR3: TGTGCCAGCACCAATCGGGAGAGGAGCTCCTATAATTCACCCCTCCACTTT.

Ten or more counts support this clonotype. This chain uses TRBV27 with TRBJ2-7, with 9 bases fitting TRBD2. Germline values: CDR1 MNHEY, CDR2 SMNVEV (reference sequence). Trimming removed 0 bases from V and 6 bases from J; junction bases left unmatched: 6. This CDR3 region has 15 residues. CDR3 DNA: TGTGCCAGCAGTTTATCGAGTCCAGCGGGAGGCGAGCAGTACTTC. Translating gives CASSLSSPAGGEQYF.

This clonotype was detected many times. The chain is built from TRBV27 and TRBJ2-7; 7 nucleotides align to TRBD1. The V and J ends lost 5 bases and 0 bases, in that order; junction bases with no gene match: 4. CDR1 is MNHEY, CDR2 SMNVEV, per germline (reference sequence). The CDR3 extends over 14 amino acids. CDR3 coding DNA: TGTGCCAGCAGTCCCTGGGACAGCTCCTACGAGCAGTACTTC. It codes for CASSPWDSSYEQYF.

Ten or more counts support this clonotype. The V and J genes are TRBV27 and TRBJ2-7; D gene uncertain. V shed 4 bases and J shed 1 base, with 8 bases lying between them. Germline CDR1 reads MNHEY; CDR2 reads SMNVEV (reference sequence). The CDR3 loop spans 13 amino acids. The CDR3 is CASSYDHSYEQYF. The DNA for the CDR3 is TGTGCCAGCAGTTATGACCATTCCTACGAGCAGTACTTC.

This clonotype has at least ten counts. This CDR3 reads CASSESGGLDEQYF. For the CDR3, the DNA is TGTGCCAGCAGTGAATCGGGAGGTCTCGACGAGCAGTACTTC. The chain has TRBV2 and TRBJ2-7, with 7 positions matching TRBD2. CDR1 and CDR2 (germline): SNHLY, FYNNEI. V was clipped by 2 bases and J by 5 bases; unmatched bases: 6. There are 14 residues in the CDR3.

Regarding this clonotype: The conserved closing phenylalanine or tryptophan is absent in this CDR3, likely reflecting a read error. J is TRBJ2-3 and V is TRBV3-1; 14 nucleotides agree with TRBD2. The CDR3 runs to 19 residues. V lost 1 base and J lost 2; bases outside the gene matches: 8. Germline V gene data show CDR1 as LGHDT and CDR2 as YNNKEL (reference sequence). As DNA, the CDR3 is TGTGCCAGCAGCCAAGGTAGACTAGCGGGAGGGCTGCCCACAGATACGCAGTATCTT. The encoded protein is CASSQGRLAGGLPTDTQYL.

This clonotype has a count of ten or more. The rearrangement joins TRBV2 to TRBJ1-2; D uncertain. Trimming removed 6 bases at V and 4 bases at J, with 9 bases between. CDR3 length: 12 residues. Germline CDR1 and CDR2: SNHLY and FYNNEI. DNA for the CDR3: TGTGCCAGCAGCGGACCGCGCTATGGCTACACCTTC. Its translation: CASSGPRYGYTF. The complete variable domain, with remaining parts taken from reference TRBV2 and TRBJ1-2, reads EPEVTQTPSHQVTQMGQEVILRCVPISNHLYFYWYRQILGQKVEFLVSFYNNEISEKSEIFDDQFSVERPDGSNFTLKIRSTKLEDSAMYFCASSGPRYGYTFGSGTRLTVV.

The chain carries TRBV7-6 and TRBJ2-3; D is uncertain. This CDR3 has 14 residues. V lost 5 bases and J lost 0, with 9 bases in between. Germline V CDR1 and CDR2: SGHVS, FNYEAQ. In DNA, the CDR3 is TGTGCCAGCAGCATTAAATCTAGCACAGATACGCAGTATTTT. It codes for CASSIKSSTDTQYF.

This clonotype was detected only a few times. The V gene is TRBV4-1, the J gene TRBJ2-1; 9 bases fit TRBD1. The CDR3 is 14 residues long. The germline V gene encodes CDR1 MGHRA and CDR2 YSYEKL. The trim removed 5 bases at V and 8 bases at J, leaving 7 bases unmatched. The CDR3 DNA reads as TGCGCCAGCAGCGGGACAGGGTTCGGGGATGAGCAGTTCTTC. Translated: CASSGTGFGDEQFF.

The DNA of the CDR3 is TGTGCCACCAGTGATTTGTCCCCGGGACTAGCGGGAGGGCTAGAGTTCTTC. Its protein product is CATSDLSPGLAGGLEFF. This rearrangement joins TRBV24-1 to TRBJ2-1; TRBD2 matches at 16 bases. The V segment lost 0 bases and the J segment 14 bases; nucleotides outside the gene matches: 9. Germline-derived CDR1 and CDR2 are KGHDR and SFDVKD. The CDR3 runs 17 residues.

This clonotype has ten or more counts. This chain uses TRBV28 with TRBJ1-1, with a tentative D call TRBD1 (6 bases). The CDR3 extends over 15 amino acids. The ends were cut back, 8 bases at V and 1 base at J, with 17 bases in the middle. The germline V gene has CDR1 MDHEN and CDR2 SYDVKM. The CDR3 protein is CASYDRQKKNTEAFF. As DNA, the CDR3 is TGTGCCAGCTACGACAGGCAAAAAAAGAACACTGAAGCTTTCTTT.

This clonotype was observed a handful of times. This chain links TRBV10-3 with TRBJ1-4, with 7 bases lining up with TRBD1. This CDR3 contains 15 residues. Looked up from germline, CDR1 is ENHRY and CDR2 is SYGVKD. The junction had 5 bases not matched to a gene; V was cut back by 5 bases and J by 2 bases. DNA for the CDR3: TGTGCCATCAGTCCCCAGACAGGGACTAATGAAAAACTGTTTTTT. Residues: CAISPQTGTNEKLFF.

This clonotype has just a few counts. The V gene is TRBV7-2, the J gene TRBJ2-1; 13 nucleotides line up with TRBD2. The CDR3 loop spans 15 amino acids. Germline V lookup: CDR1 SGHTA, CDR2 FQGNSA. With V trimmed by 3 bases and J by 9 bases, 5 bases remained unmatched. CDR3 sequence reads: CASSFTTSGGGEQFF. The CDR3 nucleotides read TGTGCCAGCAGCTTTACTACTAGCGGGGGGGGTGAGCAGTTCTTC.

On this clonotype itself: Since a much larger clone is just one base distant, this may be a read error. The chain has TRBV12-3 or TRBV12-4 and TRBJ2-2, with a possible D match to TRBD1 (6 bases). The CDR3 consists of 13 residues. Written as DNA, the CDR3 is TGTGCCGGCAGCTCACAGGGATCCGGGGAGCTGTTTTTT. Translated: CAGSSQGSGELFF.

This clonotype came up many times. The CDR3 bases are TGTGCCAGCAGCGTAGCTAACTATGGCTACACCTTC. Translated, it gives CASSVANYGYTF. V usage is TRBV9 and J usage is TRBJ1-2, with D uncertain. The CDR3 totals 12 residues. CDR1 and CDR2 from the germline V gene are SGDLS and YYNGEE. Deletions cut 0 bases from V and 0 bases from J, with 0 bases between.

This clonotype has a count of ten or more. The CDR3 loop reads CASSLRVSEGNTIYF. CDR3 sequence (DNA): TGTGCCAGCAGCCTCCGGGTCAGCGAGGGAAACACCATATATTTT. The chain carries TRBV16 and TRBJ1-3; no clear D gene. Trimming cost V 4 bases and J 4 bases, with 14 bases left between them. The CDR3 loop spans 15 amino acids. The V gene's germline CDR1 is KGHSY and CDR2 FQNENV. The full variable domain, in which reference TRBV16 and TRBJ1-3 provide the parts outside the CDR3, is GEEVAQTPKHLVRGEGQKAKLYCAPIKGHSYVFWYQQVLKNEFKFLISFQNENVFDETGMPKERFSAKCLPNSPCSLEIQATKLEDSAVYFCASSLRVSEGNTIYFGEGSWLTVV.

The table lists this clonotype with many counts. The rearrangement links TRBV24-1 to TRBJ2-1, with a possible D match to TRBD2 (5 bases). With 4 bases removed from V and 5 bases from J, the gap between germline ends came to 8 bases. CDR1 KGHDR and CDR2 SFDVKD come from the germline V gene. The CDR3 is made up of 13 amino acids. The CDR3 region has the DNA TGTGCCACCAGTGAGGGAGCCGACAATGAGCAGTTCTTC. It yields the protein CATSEGADNEQFF.

The CDR3 spells CASSLGGLGNYGYTF. DNA of the CDR3: TGTGCCAGCAGCTTAGGGGGACTAGGGAACTATGGCTACACCTTC. The genes are TRBV7-2 and TRBJ1-2, with a possible D match to TRBD1 (5 bases). CDR3 length: 15 amino acids. V lost 1 base and J lost 2, with 11 bases in between. Germline-derived CDR1 and CDR2 are SGHTA and FQGNSA.

This clonotype was recorded many times. The chain carries TRBV2 and TRBJ1-5; D is ambiguous. The V gene's germline CDR1 is SNHLY and CDR2 FYNNEI. The CDR3 is 14 residues long. The ends were cut back, 6 bases at V and 5 bases at J, with 14 bases in the middle. The CDR3 region is CASSPSGSYQPQHF. The CDR3 region has the DNA TGTGCCAGCAGCCCCTCCGGATCCTATCAGCCCCAGCATTTT.

This clonotype was observed a handful of times. The genes are TRBV10-2 and TRBJ2-1; D gene unclear. The CDR3 totals 12 residues. The V gene's germline CDR1 is WSHSY and CDR2 SAAADI. Trimming pared 4 bases from V and 8 bases from J, leaving 9 bases between. The CDR3 is CASSGAGDEQFF. DNA for the CDR3: TGCGCCAGCAGTGGGGCTGGTGATGAGCAGTTCTTC.

This clonotype occurred many times. The rearrangement links TRBV2 to TRBJ1-5, with 9 bases identical to TRBD1. In germline, CDR1 is SNHLY, CDR2 FYNNEI. The trim removed 7 bases at V and 2 bases at J, leaving 3 bases unmatched. The CDR3 runs to 14 residues. The CDR3 sequence: CASTRDRGNQPQHF. CDR3 in DNA: TGTGCCAGCACCAGGGACAGGGGCAATCAGCCCCAGCATTTT.

This chain uses TRBV3-1 with TRBJ1-2; D possibly corresponds to TRBD1 (6 bases). The V end was cut by 1 base, the J end by 8 bases, with 14 bases between. Germline V CDR1 and CDR2: LGHDT, YNNKEL (reference sequence). The CDR3 runs to 14 residues. The CDR3, as DNA: TGTGCCAGCAGCCAAGTTACCCAGGGGTCCGGCTACACCTTC. Its translation is CASSQVTQGSGYTF.

This clonotype was seen ten or more times. The chain couples TRBV28 to TRBJ1-1, with D possibly TRBD1 on 5 matching bases. The V gene's germline CDR1 is MDHEN and CDR2 SYDVKM. Trimming shortened V by 4 bases and J by 1 base, and 13 bases separated the two germline ends. The length of the CDR3 is 15 residues. The CDR3 here is CASSSYRDSNTEAFF. In DNA form, the CDR3 reads TGTGCCAGCAGTTCCTATAGGGACTCGAACACTGAAGCTTTCTTT.